This record looks at one T cell receptor (beta chain) sequence and its context. V dropped 2 bases and J dropped 1 base, with 9 bases sitting between them. CDR1 and CDR2 from the germline V gene are SGHRS and YFSETQ. CDR3 length: 14 residues. The data were obtained in a study of blood T cell repertoires in COVID-19. Produced via immunoSEQ multiplex PCR; TCRdb's table is partial and in-frame only. The sample carries hundreds of thousands of clones, 85% to 90% recorded once. Those enrolled in Seattle joined during active infection and were followed longitudinally afterward. The sample was peripheral blood. The chain has TRBV5-1 and TRBJ1-1, with no clear D. The clonotype comes from a woman between 45 and 60 years old with COVID-19, enrolled during active disease. The CDR3 nucleotides read TGCGCCAGCAGCTTCCACAGCCCGAACACTGAAGCTTTCTTT. Residues: CASSFHSPNTEAFF.